This T cell receptor (beta chain) was captured by sequencing in a study of T cells in Graves' hyperthyroidism and ophthalmopathy. The study, taken as a whole, reports: Researchers found most expanded thyroid clonotypes above 0.001 in blood as well.

Worth noting for this clonotype: Its antigen is unidentified. The CDR3 ends on some other residue instead of the conserved phenylalanine or tryptophan, so this is likely a read error.

Ophthalmopathy patients had Clinical Activity Score at least 3, NOSPECS grade at least 4, duration under 3 months. Thyroid ultrasound and orbital computed tomography, with clinical symptoms and serum thyroxine and TRAb, informed diagnoses. Trimming took 4 bases from V and 5 from J; bases not matched to a gene: 5. Germline V gene data show CDR1 as SQVTM and CDR2 as ANQGSEA. This CDR3 spans 12 amino acids. Amplification yielded TCR beta CDR3 regions, with RNA transcripts as the source. Carried out on the TCR CDR3, a first-round RT-PCR used the HTBI primer set. TCRdb reprocessed the multiplex PCR reads with MiXCR, giving one entry per CDR3 protein. The table shows 400,000 or so distinct CDR3 sequences, with around 15% occurring only once.

The origin of this receptor is a woman in her sixties or seventies with Graves' ophthalmopathy. The chain uses TRBV29-1 and TRBJ2-7; 7 bases line up with TRBD1. The material sequenced was blood. CDR3 amino acids: CSVGGRGNEQYL. The DNA of the CDR3 is TGCAGCGTTGGGGGCAGGGGGAACGAGCAGTACCTC.